These 30 T cell receptor beta chains were sequenced from one sample in a study of CXCR3-negative and CXCR3-positive naive CD8 T cells. Study-wide results and limits: The study found more hydrophobic TRB CDR3s in CXCR3-positive naive cells than in CXCR3-negative naive cells.

These receptors' targets are unknown. Through 5' RACE with UMI labels, the TRB cDNA libraries were prepared. TCRdb reprocessed the 5' RACE reads, with one entry per CDR3 protein and no DNA. The sample includes over 100,000 distinct CDR3 sequences. What was sequenced was naive CXCR3+ CD8+ T cells from blood. Subset: CD45RO-CCR7+CD27+CD95- naive CD8+ T cells expressing CXCR3 (TNR3+). The receptors derive from a human donor in good health. Some clones in this sample may be carry-over from other donors' samples.

The chain combines TRBV12-3 or TRBV12-4 with TRBJ1-1. CDR3 length: 15 amino acids. This CDR3 reads CASSRDGFMNTEAFF.

The V gene is TRBV11-2, the J gene TRBJ2-1; no DNA is available, so the TRBD2 call from TCRdb remains unchecked. This CDR3 is 15 amino acids long. Germline V gives CDR1 SGHAT, CDR2 FQNNGV. The chain's CDR3 is CSSSPGLNWGNEQFF.

V and J are TRBV4-1 and TRBJ2-7; TCRdb returns TRBD2, unconfirmable since there is no DNA. The V gene's germline CDR1 is MGHRA and CDR2 YSYEKL. The CDR3 loop spans 15 amino acids. CDR3 region: CASSQPRVGTYEQYF.

The genes are TRBV28 and TRBJ2-7; no DNA is available, so the TRBD1 call from TCRdb remains unchecked. Germline lookup yields CDR1 MDHEN and CDR2 SYDVKM. This CDR3 has 14 amino acids. CDR3 in amino acids: CASSNTGVGYEQYF.

The chain links TRBV2 to TRBJ2-1; the TCRdb D gene call, TRBD2, has no DNA to confirm it. Germline values: CDR1 SNHLY, CDR2 FYNNEI. This CDR3 is built from 16 residues. The CDR3 sequence: CASSRTTSGNYNEQFF.

The CDR3 is CASSSRQDYNSPLHF. The rearrangement joins TRBV27 to TRBJ1-6; there is no DNA to check the TCRdb D call of TRBD1. The CDR3 runs to 15 residues. CDR1 is MNHEY, CDR2 SMNVEV, per germline (reference sequence).

V usage is TRBV12-3 or TRBV12-4 and J usage is TRBJ2-7; TCRdb selects TRBD1, and the lack of DNA leaves this call unchecked. There are 13 residues in the CDR3. The CDR3 protein is CASGQGLPYEQYF.

This chain connects TRBV29-1 to TRBJ2-5; the D gene TCRdb calls, TRBD2, cannot be checked with no DNA. Germline V gene data show CDR1 as SQVTM and CDR2 as ANQGSEA. CDR3 size: 12 residues. The CDR3 sequence is CSVRDWRETQYF.

This chain connects TRBV6-2 or TRBV6-3 to TRBJ2-1; lacking DNA, the TRBD1 call made by TCRdb goes unchecked. CDR3 size: 15 residues. Looked up from germline, CDR1 is MNHEY and CDR2 is SVGEGT. The CDR3 sequence: CASQTGTGGYNEQFF.

The chain employs TRBV21-1 and TRBJ2-7; TCRdb names TRBD1, which stays unverified in the absence of DNA. TRBV21-1 is described as a pseudogene. CDR3 length: 13 residues. The CDR3 sequence is CASSDPTGYEQYF.

This chain links TRBV28 with TRBJ2-7; as DNA is missing, the TRBD1 call by TCRdb cannot be tested. CDR1 and CDR2 (germline): MDHEN, SYDVKM. The CDR3 is 13 residues long. CDR3 sequence reads: CASSRPGGYEQYF.

This chain joins TRBV12-3 or TRBV12-4 and TRBJ2-3; no DNA is available, so the TRBD2 call from TCRdb remains unchecked. The CDR3 sequence is 14 residues long. The chain's CDR3 is CASSLQRNTDTQYF.

CDR3 loop: CASSYSTGTEAFF. The V call is TRBV6-2 or TRBV6-3, the J call TRBJ1-1; lacking DNA, the TRBD1 call made by TCRdb goes unchecked. The CDR3 sequence is 13 residues long. The germline V gene has CDR1 MNHEY and CDR2 SVGEGT.

This sequence joins TRBV29-1 and TRBJ2-1; TCRdb outputs TRBD1, but without DNA this stays unchecked. Germline lookup yields CDR1 SQVTM and CDR2 ANQGSEA. This CDR3 is 18 amino acids long. CDR3 amino acids: CSVEELLTGGSSYNEQFF.

V gene TRBV27 combines with J gene TRBJ2-1; the TRBD2 assignment by TCRdb is unverifiable without DNA. The CDR3 sequence is 15 residues long. The germline CDR1 and CDR2 sequences are MNHEY and SMNVEV (reference sequence). CDR3 sequence reads: CASSLRGGSYNEQFF.

The chain recombines TRBV4-3 with TRBJ2-3; TCRdb returns TRBD1, unconfirmable since there is no DNA. From germline, CDR1 is LGHNA and CDR2 YSLEER. This CDR3 comprises 15 residues. CDR3 protein: CASSQGTGGLDTQYF.

CDR3 loop: CASSQGLAGEAYEQYF. J is TRBJ2-7 and V is TRBV3-1; absent DNA, TCRdb's TRBD1 call cannot be checked. CDR3 length: 16 residues. CDR1 and CDR2 from the germline V gene are LGHDT and YNNKEL (reference sequence).

The J gene is TRBJ2-2, the V gene TRBV28; lacking DNA, the TRBD1 call made by TCRdb goes unchecked. The germline V gene encodes CDR1 MDHEN and CDR2 SYDVKM. This CDR3 has 12 residues. This chain's CDR3 is CASGTNTGELFF.

V is TRBV12-3 or TRBV12-4 and J is TRBJ2-1; the TCRdb call, TRBD2, lacks DNA for checking. The CDR3 has 16 residues. CDR3 protein: CASSLVYSSGGNEQFF.

The chain employs TRBV5-5 and TRBJ1-1. In germline, CDR1 is SGHKS, CDR2 YYEKEE (reference sequence). The CDR3 spans 14 residues. The CDR3 loop reads CASSLGPGDTEAFF.

The V and J genes are TRBV19 and TRBJ1-2; TCRdb calls TRBD1, which cannot be checked without DNA. Per the germline V gene, CDR1 is LNHDA and CDR2 is SQIVND (reference sequence). CDR3 length equals 14 residues. This chain's CDR3 is CASSTTGRAYGYTF.

The V gene is TRBV7-9, the J gene TRBJ2-1. The CDR3 loop spans 17 amino acids. Germline V gives CDR1 SEHNR, CDR2 FQNEAQ (reference sequence). CDR3 sequence reads: CASSYTQGSGANNEQFF.

The chain carries TRBV10-3 and TRBJ2-1; absent DNA, TCRdb's TRBD2 call cannot be checked. Germline CDR1 is ENHRY and CDR2 is SYGVKD. CDR3 length equals 16 residues. CDR3 sequence: CAISEPGLAAYNEQFF.

The chain couples TRBV6-5 to TRBJ1-1; the TRBD1 assignment by TCRdb is unverifiable without DNA. Germline CDR1 is MNHEY and CDR2 is SVGAGI. The CDR3 contains 13 residues. The CDR3 spells CASTPGMNTEAFF.

This rearrangement joins TRBV10-3 to TRBJ2-1; TCRdb picks TRBD1, but there is no DNA to check that call. Germline CDR1 and CDR2: ENHRY and SYGVKD. This CDR3 is 17 amino acids long. This CDR3 is CAISDRGTLSSYNEQFF.

The V call is TRBV7-6, the J call TRBJ2-7; the D call of TRBD2 rests on TCRdb alone, since no DNA is present to check it. The CDR3 length is 15 residues. Looked up from germline, CDR1 is SGHVS and CDR2 is FNYEAQ. CDR3 protein: CASSLESRDGYEQYF. The complete variable domain, with remaining parts taken from reference TRBV7-6 and TRBJ2-7, reads GAGVSQSPRYKVTKRGQDVALRCDPISGHVSLYWYRQALGQGPEFLTYFNYEAQQDKSGLPNDRFSAERPEGSISTLTIQRTEQRDSAMYRCASSLESRDGYEQYFGPGTRLTVT.

The J gene is TRBJ2-1, the V gene TRBV5-1. Germline CDR1 and CDR2: SGHRS and YFSETQ. The CDR3 has 14 amino acids. This CDR3 is CAGSLGKGHNEQFF.

The chain has TRBV20-1 and TRBJ1-6. The CDR3 totals 14 residues. From germline, CDR1 is DFQATT and CDR2 SNEGSKA (reference sequence). CDR3: CSATGYNYNSPLHF.

The V and J genes are TRBV12-3 or TRBV12-4 and TRBJ2-1. The CDR3 has 11 amino acids. The CDR3 reads CASSLVNEQFF.

This sequence joins TRBV7-9 and TRBJ1-2; without DNA, the TCRdb call of TRBD1 cannot be checked. The V gene's germline CDR1 is SEHNR and CDR2 FQNEAQ (reference sequence). This CDR3 has 13 residues. The CDR3 loop is CASSHRENYGYTF.